The clone carrying this T cell receptor beta chain was counted once. Its antigen remains unknown. Germline V lookup: CDR1 MGHDK, CDR2 SYGVNS. The V end was cut by 7 bases, the J end by 2 bases, with 9 bases between. The CDR3 contains 13 residues. The Oncomine TCR Beta short-read assay was applied to DNA of cultured CD4+ T cells. TCRdb re-called the PCR reads through MiXCR, storing one row per CDR3 protein. The sample yields about 20,000 distinct CDR3 sequences, 50% to 70% seen once. This record belongs to a study of vaccination and CD4 T cells after COVID-19. As to treatment: roughly ten-day PBMC culture with coronavirus spike peptide pools or control peptides (ViraFEST assay).

This clonotype originated in a human donor who had recovered from COVID-19. The sequencing here drew on CD4+ T cells from blood, cultured in vitro, taken after SARS-CoV-2 vaccination. This chain connects TRBV25-1 to TRBJ1-5; D is possibly TRBD1 (5 bases). CDR3 DNA sequence: TGTGCCAGCACAGGGAGCGGCAATCAGCCCCAGCATTTT. Translated: CASTGSGNQPQHF.